This TCR beta chain is from a study of identical twins. TCRdb re-called the 5' RACE reads with MiXCR, one entry per CDR3 protein. The sample carries roughly 1,500,000 distinct CDR3 sequences, about 32% recorded once. Study findings and constraints: For zero-insertion analyses, partial confounding could come from invariant MAIT and iNKT cells. Models underestimated TCR alpha sharing (out-of-frame) in monozygotic twins.

Details on this clonotype: The target antigen is unknown.

Healthy Caucasians supplied all donations. V was clipped by 5 bases and J by 2 bases; unmatched bases: 22. This CDR3 region has 21 residues. CDR1 and CDR2 (germline): SGHVS, FQNEAQ. The V call is TRBV7-8, the J call TRBJ1-4, with 8 bases lining up with TRBD1. The specimen sequenced was cord blood. This receptor was obtained from a newborn girl in good health. CDR3 in amino acids: CASSPNLRTGRRVVTNEKLFF. CDR3 DNA sequence: TGTGCCAGCAGCCCGAACCTGCGGACAGGGCGGAGAGTGGTGACTAATGAAAAACTGTTTTTT. Variable domain in full (rest from reference TRBV7-8 and TRBJ1-4): GAGVSQSPRYKVAKRGQDVALRCDPISGHVSLFWYQQALGQGPEFLTYFQNEAQLDKSGLPSDRFFAERPEGSVSTLKIQRTQQEDSAVYLCASSPNLRTGRRVVTNEKLFFGSGTQLSVL.